Included here is one T cell receptor beta chain sequence, with context. The antigen is not known. Sequenced by immunoSEQ multiplex PCR; TCRdb stores in-frame clones only, minus some. The table has around 20,000 clones, around 80% seen once; the top ten hold 24%. Relapses following autologous stem cell transplantation were seen in all patients, with brentuximab vedotin exposure varying. This entry belongs to a study of PD-1 blockade in classical Hodgkin lymphoma. Whole-study context: Nivolumab dosing for patients was 3 mg/kg, administered intravenously every 2 weeks. Study observations and caveats: Reports described newly diagnosed patients as having lower baseline TCR diversity than healthy donors. While CD8+ TCR diversity did not rise significantly by C4D1, CD4+ TCR diversity did.

Germline values: CDR1 SGHNT, CDR2 YENEEA. The CDR3 spans 14 residues. V dropped 5 bases and J dropped 1 base, with 11 bases sitting between them. The sequence was collected from a human donor with classical Hodgkin lymphoma. The V and J genes are TRBV11-3 and TRBJ1-1; D not certain. The source material was peripheral blood mononuclear cells (PBMCs), sampled at baseline. CDR3 in amino acids: CASSPRSGNTEAFF. In DNA form, the CDR3 reads TGTGCCAGCAGCCCCAGGTCGGGGAACACTGAAGCTTTCTTT.